Reported below is one TCR beta chain. The antigen is undetermined. These data belong to a study of Ad26.COV2.S vaccination and SARS-CoV-2 variants. Study results and caveats: Substantial breadth was reported for post-vaccination spike-specific CD8+ and CD4+ T cells.

The CDR3 totals 14 residues. Germline V gives CDR1 SGHAT, CDR2 FQNNGV. With V trimmed by 4 bases and J by 5 bases, 5 bases remained unmatched. Described treatment: about 20 received Ad26.COV2.S at low or high dose, single or two shots; roughly 5 received placebo; per-sample allocation not given. Each sample was drawn 63 days after the first injection (of vaccine or placebo). Repertoires were generated with immunoSEQ multiplex PCR, while TCRdb's copy carries only in-frame clones and drops some. The data hold about 440,000 clones, with roughly 91% observed a single time. This rearrangement joins TRBV11-2 to TRBJ2-7, with TRBD2 identical over 10 bases. The sample in question was peripheral blood, obtained in a trial of Ad26.COV2.S vaccine versus placebo. The receptor's source is a person between 18 and 65 years old who received the Ad26.COV2.S COVID-19 vaccine or a placebo. The CDR3 region has the DNA TGTGCCAGCAGCTGGGCTAGCGGGAGTAACGAGCAGTACTTC. Translating it yields CASSWASGSNEQYF.